The 3 T cell receptor beta chains below come from one sample, sequenced in a study of PD-1 blockade in classical Hodgkin lymphoma. Method: immunoSEQ multiplex PCR; TCRdb's copy keeps in-frame clones and lacks some. Altogether 15,000 or so clones are present, around 84% being singletons, with the ten largest covering approximately 4.5%. After autologous stem cell transplantation all patients relapsed, and prior brentuximab vedotin exposure differed between cohorts. Sequencing was performed on peripheral blood mononuclear cells (PBMCs), taken at baseline. Every receptor here comes from a human donor with classical Hodgkin lymphoma.

The CDR3 nucleotides read TGTGCCAGCAGCCACGACAGGGAGAATGGCTACACCTTC. Translating it yields CASSHDRENGYTF. The chain uses TRBV27 and TRBJ1-2; 7 nucleotides line up with TRBD1. The CDR3 covers 13 residues. J gave up 6 bases and V 6 bases, and 7 bases lay outside the gene matches. Germline lookup yields CDR1 MNHEY and CDR2 SMNVEV (reference sequence).

The V gene is TRBV6-5, the J gene TRBJ2-7; 7 bases agree with TRBD2. CDR3 length: 14 amino acids. V lost 2 bases to trimming and J lost 6 bases; unmatched junction nucleotides: 7. From germline, CDR1 is MNHEY and CDR2 SVGAGI. The CDR3 coding sequence is TGTGCCAGCAGTTACGGTCGGTTAGCGGGCGAGCAGTACTTC. This sequence encodes CASSYGRLAGEQYF.

The chain carries TRBV9 and TRBJ1-3, with a possible D match to TRBD1 (5 bases). The CDR3 contains 15 residues. Trimming cost V 0 bases and J 1 base, with 8 bases left between them. From germline, CDR1 is SGDLS and CDR2 YYNGEE. The CDR3 region is CASSVGGGSGNTIYF. The CDR3 region has the DNA TGTGCCAGCAGCGTAGGCGGGGGTTCTGGAAACACCATATATTTT.